The clone carrying this T cell receptor beta chain was recorded many times. What it binds is unknown. This sample is part of a study of blood T cells in healthy people across ages. A second PCR of roughly 7 to 11 cycles used a sample-barcoded 5' primer and a J-beta primer mix. Using its own MiXCR run on the 5' RACE reads, TCRdb lists one record per CDR3 protein. The repertoire consists of roughly 640,000 distinct CDR3 sequences, with under 30% occurring once and the leading ten covering less than 20%. Study-wide findings and caveats: Diversity estimated from one million T cells was considered an underestimate. Higher diversity, along with more naive CD4+ cells, distinguished long-lived donors from aged donors. The study could not conclusively compare naive and antigen-experienced cells, given its unsorted PBMCs.

Germline CDR1 MDHEN, CDR2 SYDVKM. CDR3 length equals 11 residues. The V end was cut by 5 bases, the J end by 6 bases, with 7 bases between. The chain employs TRBV28 and TRBJ1-2; D uncertain. The receptor was derived from a woman of 80 years or more in good health. The sample consisted of blood. CDR3 in amino acids: CASSNSHGYTF. CDR3 bases: TGTGCCAGCAGTAACTCCCATGGCTACACCTTC.